This T cell receptor beta chain originates from a study of T cells in Graves' hyperthyroidism and ophthalmopathy. Amplification of TCR beta CDR3 regions used RNA as the template. HTBI primers were the set used in a first-round RT-PCR of the TCR CDR3. One entry per CDR3 protein, called by TCRdb with MiXCR from the multiplex PCR reads. The data show hundreds of thousands of distinct CDR3 sequences, 25% seen once. This clonotype has only a few counts. This CDR3 comprises 12 residues. Germline CDR1 MDHEN, CDR2 SYDVKM. Trimming shortened V by 8 bases and J by 5 bases, and 12 bases separated the two germline ends.

V is TRBV28 and J is TRBJ2-5, with a weak D call TRBD1 (6 bases). This sequence originates from a middle-aged man with Graves' hyperthyroidism that later progressed to Graves' ophthalmopathy. The source material was blood. CDR3 sequence reads: CASGTGWETQYF. The CDR3 bases are TGTGCCAGCGGCACAGGGTGGGAGACCCAGTACTTC.